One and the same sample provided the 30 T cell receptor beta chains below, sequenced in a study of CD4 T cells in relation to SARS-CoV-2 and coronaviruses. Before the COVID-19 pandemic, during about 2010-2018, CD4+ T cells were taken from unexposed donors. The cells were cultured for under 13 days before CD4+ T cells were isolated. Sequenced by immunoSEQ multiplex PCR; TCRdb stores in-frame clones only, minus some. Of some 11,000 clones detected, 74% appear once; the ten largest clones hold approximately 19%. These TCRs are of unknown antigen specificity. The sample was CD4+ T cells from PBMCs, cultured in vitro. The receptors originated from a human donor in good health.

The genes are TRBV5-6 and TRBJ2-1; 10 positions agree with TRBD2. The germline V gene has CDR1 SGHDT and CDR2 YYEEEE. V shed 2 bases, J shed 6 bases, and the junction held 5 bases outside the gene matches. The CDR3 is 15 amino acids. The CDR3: CASSFSGGFSNEQFF. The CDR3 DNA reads TGTGCCAGCAGCTTTAGCGGGGGGTTCTCCAATGAGCAGTTCTTC.

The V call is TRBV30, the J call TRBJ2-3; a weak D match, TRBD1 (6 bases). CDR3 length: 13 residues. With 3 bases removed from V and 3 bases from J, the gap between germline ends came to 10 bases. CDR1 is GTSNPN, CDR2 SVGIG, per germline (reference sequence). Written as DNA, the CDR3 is TGTGCCTGGAGGACAGGATGGACAGATACGCAGTATTTT. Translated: CAWRTGWTDTQYF.

This CDR3 reads CASSDRPWNTIYF. CDR3 nucleotides: TGCGCCAGCAGTGATAGGCCCTGGAACACCATATATTTT. The chain couples TRBV10-2 to TRBJ1-3; D is ambiguous. Between the trimmed V and J ends, which lost 3 bases and 7 bases, there was a span of 10 bases. The CDR3 spans 13 residues. CDR1 WSHSY and CDR2 SAAADI come from the germline V gene.

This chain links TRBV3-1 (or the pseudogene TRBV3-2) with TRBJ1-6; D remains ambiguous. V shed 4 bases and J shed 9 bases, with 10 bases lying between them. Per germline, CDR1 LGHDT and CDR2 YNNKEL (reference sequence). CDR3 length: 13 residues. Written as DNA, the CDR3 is TGTGCCAGCAGCCCCCGTGCGGCTTCACCCCTCCACTTT. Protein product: CASSPRAASPLHF.

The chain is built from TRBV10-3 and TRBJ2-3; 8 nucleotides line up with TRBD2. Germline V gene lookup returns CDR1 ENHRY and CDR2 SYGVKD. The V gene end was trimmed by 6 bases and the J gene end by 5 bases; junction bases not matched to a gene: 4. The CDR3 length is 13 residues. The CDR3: CAIRDTSGDTQYF. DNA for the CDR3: TGTGCCATCAGGGACACTAGCGGAGATACGCAGTATTTT.

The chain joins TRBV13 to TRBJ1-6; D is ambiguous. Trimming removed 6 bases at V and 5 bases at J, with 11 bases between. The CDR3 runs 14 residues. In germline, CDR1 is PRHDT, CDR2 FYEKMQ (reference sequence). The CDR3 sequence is CASSFTAHNSPLHF. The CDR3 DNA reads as TGTGCCAGCAGTTTCACAGCACATAATTCACCCCTCCACTTT.

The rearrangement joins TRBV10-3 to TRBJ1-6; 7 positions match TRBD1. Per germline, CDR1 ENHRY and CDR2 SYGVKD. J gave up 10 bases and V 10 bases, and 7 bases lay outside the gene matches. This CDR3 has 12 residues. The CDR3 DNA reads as TGTGCCAGAGGACAGGTAACCTCACCCCTCCACTTT. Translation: CARGQVTSPLHF.

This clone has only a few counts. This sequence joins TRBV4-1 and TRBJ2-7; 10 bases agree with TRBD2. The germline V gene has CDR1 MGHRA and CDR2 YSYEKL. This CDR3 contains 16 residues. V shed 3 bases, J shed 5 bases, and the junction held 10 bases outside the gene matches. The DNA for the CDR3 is TGCGCCAGCAGCCAGCTGCCGGGACTAGCGTATGACGAGCAGTACTTC. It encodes CASSQLPGLAYDEQYF.

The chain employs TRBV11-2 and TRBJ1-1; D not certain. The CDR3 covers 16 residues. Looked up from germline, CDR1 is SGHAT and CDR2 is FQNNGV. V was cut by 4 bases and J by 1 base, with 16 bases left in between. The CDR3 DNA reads TGTGCCAGCAGCTCCCGGGGTTGGGGTACGAACACTGAAGCTTTCTTT. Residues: CASSSRGWGTNTEAFF.

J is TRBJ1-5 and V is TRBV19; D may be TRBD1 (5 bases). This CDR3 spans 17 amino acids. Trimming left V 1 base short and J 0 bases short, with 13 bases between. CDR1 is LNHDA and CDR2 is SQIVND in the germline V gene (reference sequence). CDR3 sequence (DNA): TGTGCCAGTAGTATAGGCTCTCAGGGTCATAGCAATCAGCCCCAGCATTTT. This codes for CASSIGSQGHSNQPQHF.

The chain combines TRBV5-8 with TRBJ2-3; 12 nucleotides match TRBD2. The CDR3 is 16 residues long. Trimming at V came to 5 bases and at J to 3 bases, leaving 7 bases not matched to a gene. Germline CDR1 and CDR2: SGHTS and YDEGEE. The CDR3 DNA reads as TGTGCCAGCAGTTGGACTAGCGGGACAGGTACAGATACGCAGTATTTT. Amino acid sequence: CASSWTSGTGTDTQYF.

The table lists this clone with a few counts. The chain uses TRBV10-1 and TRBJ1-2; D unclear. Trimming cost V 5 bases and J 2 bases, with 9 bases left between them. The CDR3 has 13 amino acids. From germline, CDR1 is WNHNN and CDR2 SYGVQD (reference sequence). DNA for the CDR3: TGCGCCAGCAGTCCCTTAGGGAACTATGGCTACACCTTC. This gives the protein CASSPLGNYGYTF.

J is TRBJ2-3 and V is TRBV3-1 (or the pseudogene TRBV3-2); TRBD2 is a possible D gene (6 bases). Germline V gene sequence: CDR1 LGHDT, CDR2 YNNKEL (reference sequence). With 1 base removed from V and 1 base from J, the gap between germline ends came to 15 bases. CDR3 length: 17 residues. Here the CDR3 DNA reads TGTGCCAGCAGCCAAGTGAGCTCGGGAGTGGGCACAGATACGCAGTATTTT. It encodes CASSQVSSGVGTDTQYF.

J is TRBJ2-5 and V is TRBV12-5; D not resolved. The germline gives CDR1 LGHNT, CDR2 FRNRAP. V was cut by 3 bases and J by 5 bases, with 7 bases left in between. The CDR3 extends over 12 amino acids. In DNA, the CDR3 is TGTGCTAGTGGTTTATCCGGGGAGACCCAGTACTTC. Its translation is CASGLSGETQYF.

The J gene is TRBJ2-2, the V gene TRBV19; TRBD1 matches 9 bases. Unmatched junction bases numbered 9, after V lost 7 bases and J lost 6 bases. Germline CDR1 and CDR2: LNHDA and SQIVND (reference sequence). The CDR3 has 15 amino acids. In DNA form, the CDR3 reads TGTGCCAGTACTAGGGACAGGGAGGGCGCCGGGGAGCTGTTTTTT. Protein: CASTRDREGAGELFF. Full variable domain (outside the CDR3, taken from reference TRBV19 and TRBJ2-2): DGGITQSPKYLFRKEGQNVTLSCEQNLNHDAMYWYRQDPGQGLRLIYYSQIVNDFQKGDIAEGYSVSREKKESFPLTVTSAQKNPTAFYLCASTRDREGAGELFFGEGSRLTVL.

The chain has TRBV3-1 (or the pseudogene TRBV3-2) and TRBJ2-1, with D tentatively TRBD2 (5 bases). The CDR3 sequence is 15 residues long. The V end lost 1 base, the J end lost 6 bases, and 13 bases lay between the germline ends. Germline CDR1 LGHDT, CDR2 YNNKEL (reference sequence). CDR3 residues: CASSQVDFRPNEQFF. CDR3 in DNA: TGTGCCAGCAGCCAAGTGGACTTTCGACCCAATGAGCAGTTCTTC.

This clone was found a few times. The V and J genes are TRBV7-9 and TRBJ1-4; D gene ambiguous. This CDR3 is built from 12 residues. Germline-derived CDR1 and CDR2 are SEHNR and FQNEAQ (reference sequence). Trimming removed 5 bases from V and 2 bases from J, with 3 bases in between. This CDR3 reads CASSPTNEKLFF. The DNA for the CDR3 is TGTGCCAGCAGCCCGACTAATGAAAAACTGTTTTTT.

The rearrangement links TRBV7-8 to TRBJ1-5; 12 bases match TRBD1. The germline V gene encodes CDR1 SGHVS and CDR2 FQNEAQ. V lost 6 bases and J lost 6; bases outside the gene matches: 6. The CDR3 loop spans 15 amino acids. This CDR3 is CASSPGQGAGQPQHF. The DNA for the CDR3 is TGTGCCAGCAGTCCGGGACAGGGGGCGGGTCAGCCCCAGCATTTT.

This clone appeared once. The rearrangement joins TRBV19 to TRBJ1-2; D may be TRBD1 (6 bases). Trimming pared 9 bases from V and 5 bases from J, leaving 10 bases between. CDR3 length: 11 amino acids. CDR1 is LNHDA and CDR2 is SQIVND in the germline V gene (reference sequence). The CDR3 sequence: CASSQGYGYTF. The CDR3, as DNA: TGTGCCAGCTCACAGGGTTATGGCTACACCTTC.

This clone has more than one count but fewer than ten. DNA for the CDR3: TGTGCCAGTAGTTCGGGCGTAACAACGGGGGGCTACACCTTC. Protein: CASSSGVTTGGYTF. The chain recombines TRBV19 with TRBJ1-2; D is unclear. Trimming left V 5 bases short and J 8 bases short, with 18 bases between. From germline, CDR1 is LNHDA and CDR2 SQIVND (reference sequence). CDR3 length: 14 amino acids.

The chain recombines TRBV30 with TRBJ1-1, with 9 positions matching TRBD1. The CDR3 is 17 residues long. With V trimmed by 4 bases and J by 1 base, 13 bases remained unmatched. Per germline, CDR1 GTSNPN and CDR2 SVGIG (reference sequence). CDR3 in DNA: TGTGCCTGGACCGGGGACAGGGATAACGTTGGGAACACTGAAGCTTTCTTT. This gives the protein CAWTGDRDNVGNTEAFF.

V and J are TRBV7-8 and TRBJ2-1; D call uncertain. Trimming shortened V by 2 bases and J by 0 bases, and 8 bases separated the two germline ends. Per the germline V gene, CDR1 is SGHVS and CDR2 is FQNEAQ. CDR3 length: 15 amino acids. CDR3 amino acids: CASSLFRSSYNEQFF. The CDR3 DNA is TGTGCCAGCAGCTTATTCAGGAGCTCCTACAATGAGCAGTTCTTC.

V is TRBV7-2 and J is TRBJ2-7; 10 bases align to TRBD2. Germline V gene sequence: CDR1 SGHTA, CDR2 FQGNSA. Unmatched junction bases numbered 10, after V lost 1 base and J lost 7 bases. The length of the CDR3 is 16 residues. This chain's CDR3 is CASSLVSGLAGDEQYF. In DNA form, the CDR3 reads TGTGCCAGCAGCTTAGTATCGGGGCTAGCGGGGGATGAGCAGTACTTC.

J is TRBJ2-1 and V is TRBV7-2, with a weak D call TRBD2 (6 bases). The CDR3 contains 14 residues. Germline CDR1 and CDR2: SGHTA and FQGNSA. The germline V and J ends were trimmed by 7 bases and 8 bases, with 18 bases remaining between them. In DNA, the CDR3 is TGTGCCAGCAACGGGGGAGCGAGACCCCATGAGCAGTTCTTC. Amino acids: CASNGGARPHEQFF.

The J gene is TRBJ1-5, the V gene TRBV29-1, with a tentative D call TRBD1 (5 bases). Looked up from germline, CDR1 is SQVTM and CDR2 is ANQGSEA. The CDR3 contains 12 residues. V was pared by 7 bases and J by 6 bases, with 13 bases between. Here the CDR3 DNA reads TGCAGCGCGGGGGAATATAGTCAGCCCCAGCATTTT. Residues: CSAGEYSQPQHF.

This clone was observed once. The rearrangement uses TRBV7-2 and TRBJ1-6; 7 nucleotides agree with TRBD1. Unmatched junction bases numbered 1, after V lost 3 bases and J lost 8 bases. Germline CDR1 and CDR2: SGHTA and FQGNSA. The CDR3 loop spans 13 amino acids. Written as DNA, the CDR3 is TGTGCCAGCAGCTTCGACAGGGATTCACCCCTCCACTTT. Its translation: CASSFDRDSPLHF. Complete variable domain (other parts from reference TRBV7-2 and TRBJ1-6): GAGVSQSPSNKVTEKGKDVELRCDPISGHTALYWYRQSLGQGLEFLIYFQGNSAPDKSGLPSDRFSAERTGGSVSTLTIQRTQQEDSAVYLCASSFDRDSPLHFGNGTRLTVT.

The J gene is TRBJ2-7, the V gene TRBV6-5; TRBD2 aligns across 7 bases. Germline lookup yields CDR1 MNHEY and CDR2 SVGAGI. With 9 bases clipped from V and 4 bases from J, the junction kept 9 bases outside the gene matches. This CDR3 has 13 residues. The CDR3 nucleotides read TGTGCCAGGCCGGGACTACTATTTTACGAGCAGTACTTC. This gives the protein CARPGLLFYEQYF.

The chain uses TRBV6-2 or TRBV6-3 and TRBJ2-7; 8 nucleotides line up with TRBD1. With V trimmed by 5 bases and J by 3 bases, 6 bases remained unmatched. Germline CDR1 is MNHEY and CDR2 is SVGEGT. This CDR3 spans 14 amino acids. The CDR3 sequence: CASSKNDRGYEQYF. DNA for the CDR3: TGTGCCAGCAGTAAGAACGACAGGGGCTACGAGCAGTACTTC.

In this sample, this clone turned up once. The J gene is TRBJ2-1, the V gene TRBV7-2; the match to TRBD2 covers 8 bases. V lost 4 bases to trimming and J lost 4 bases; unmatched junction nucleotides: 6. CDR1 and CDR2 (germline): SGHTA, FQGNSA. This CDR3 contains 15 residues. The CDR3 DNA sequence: TGTGCCAGCAGCTCACCGGGACTAGGATACAATGAGCAGTTCTTC. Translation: CASSSPGLGYNEQFF.

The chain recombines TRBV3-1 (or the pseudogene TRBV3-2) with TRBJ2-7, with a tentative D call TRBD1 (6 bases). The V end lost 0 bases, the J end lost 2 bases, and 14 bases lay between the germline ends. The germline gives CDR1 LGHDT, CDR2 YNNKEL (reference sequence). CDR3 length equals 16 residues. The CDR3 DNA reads TGTGCCAGCAGCCAAGATTGGTCCGACAGGCCCTACGAGCAGTACTTC. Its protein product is CASSQDWSDRPYEQYF.